The 8 T cell receptor beta chains below all came from one sample that was sequenced in a study of T cell repertoires in cytomegalovirus infection. No antigens are known for them. TCRdb ran MiXCR on the reads and lists one entry per CDR3 protein. This table holds approximately 1,000,000 distinct CDR3 sequences, around 32% found once. Sequencing used cultured CD8+ T cells from PBMCs, obtained from culture after CMV antigen stimulation. The receptors shown here come from a human donor in good health (CMV status not recorded). Some clones in this sample may be carry-over from other donors' samples.

The rearrangement uses TRBV28 and TRBJ2-6; D might be TRBD1 (5 bases). V was shortened by 4 bases and J by 1 base, with 8 bases between the two germline ends. Germline-derived CDR1 and CDR2 are MDHEN and SYDVKM. This CDR3 is 15 amino acids long. The CDR3 DNA reads TGTGCCAGCAGTTACAGGATATCTGGGGCCAACGTCCTGACTTTC. It specifies CASSYRISGANVLTF.

This clonotype has only a few counts. The chain couples TRBV19 to TRBJ1-5, with a tentative D call TRBD1 (5 bases). Germline CDR1 and CDR2: LNHDA and SQIVND (reference sequence). This CDR3 is 16 amino acids long. The germline V and J ends were trimmed by 0 bases and 0 bases, with 9 bases remaining between them. The CDR3 region is CASSIEGVLSNQPQHF. DNA of the CDR3: TGTGCCAGTAGTATAGAAGGGGTTCTTAGCAATCAGCCCCAGCATTTT.

In regard to this clonotype: A much larger clone sits a single nucleotide away, making a read error possible. Written as DNA, the CDR3 is TGTGCCAGCAGGGGGACAGGCACCCAAGAGACCCAGTACTTC. Translation: CASRGTGTQETQYF. This chain joins TRBV2 and TRBJ2-5, with 8 bases that match TRBD1. This CDR3 spans 14 amino acids. The ends lost 6 bases at V and 1 base at J; junction bases unmatched: 4. Germline CDR1 and CDR2: SNHLY and FYNNEI.

On this clonotype: At one of its ends the junction is not consistent with the germline gene, which may arise from a read error. The chain employs TRBV7-6 and TRBJ2-2; D is unresolved. This CDR3 contains 15 residues. Germline CDR1 and CDR2: SGHVS and FNYEAQ. This CDR3 reads CASNLPRVDTGELFF. The CDR3 bases are TGTGCCAGCAACTTACCTCGGGTCGACACCGGGGAGCTGTTTTTT.

The genes are TRBV3-1 and TRBJ2-2; the D gene is possibly TRBD1 (7 bases). Trimming pared 0 bases from V and 7 bases from J, leaving 12 bases between. The CDR3 runs 15 residues. The germline V gene encodes CDR1 LGHDT and CDR2 YNNKEL (reference sequence). The CDR3 bases are TGTGCCAGCAGCCAAGATCCAGGGGGGATCGGGGAGCTGTTTTTT. Its protein product is CASSQDPGGIGELFF.

This clonotype was found a few times. This chain joins TRBV12-3 or TRBV12-4 and TRBJ2-2; unclear D gene. The CDR3 extends over 12 amino acids. Deletions cut 5 bases from V and 7 bases from J, with 8 bases between. CDR3 loop: CASSGLRGELFF. DNA for the CDR3: TGTGCCAGCAGTGGGTTGCGCGGGGAGCTGTTTTTT.

The rearrangement uses TRBV7-3 and TRBJ2-1; D is perhaps TRBD1 (5 bases). The CDR3 loop spans 17 amino acids. Per germline, CDR1 SGHTA and CDR2 FQGTGA. V lost 4 bases and J 4 bases, leaving 20 bases between the germline ends. In DNA form, the CDR3 reads TGTGCCAGCAGCTCCTCTCATTGGACAAAAGGATACAATGAGCAGTTCTTC. It codes for CASSSSHWTKGYNEQFF. The variable domain in full, with the rest retrieved from reference TRBV7-3 and TRBJ2-1, is GAGVSQTPSNKVTEKGKYVELRCDPISGHTALYWYRQSLGQGPEFLIYFQGTGAADDSGLPNDRFFAVRPEGSVSTLKIQRTERGDSAVYLCASSSSHWTKGYNEQFFGPGTRLTVL.

V and J are TRBV6-6 and TRBJ2-7, with D possibly being TRBD1 (6 bases). Per germline, CDR1 MNHNY and CDR2 SVGAGI (reference sequence). V lost 7 bases and J 7 bases, leaving 17 bases between the germline ends. The CDR3 length is 13 residues. CDR3 loop: CASTNHRAREQYV. The CDR3, as DNA: TGTGCCAGCACGAATCACAGGGCAAGGGAGCAGTACGTC.